The next 13 T cell receptor beta chains were all read from a single sample in a study of a mutant IDH1 vaccine in newly diagnosed glioma. Some clones are missing from TCRdb's copy, which holds only in-frame ones; the method was immunoSEQ multiplex PCR. There are roughly 32,000 clones in the sample; roughly 87% occur only once, and around 2.2% lies in the top ten. The time point was: week 47, end of study. Topical imiquimod was applied with each vaccine dose, which held 300 ug of mutant IDH1 20-mer peptide. These receptors lack a known antigen. Here the sequenced sample was PBMCs, taken from a glioma patient whose treatment included an IDH1 peptide vaccine. The source is a man aged 35 to 55 with glioma.

This clone was seen a single time. The J gene is TRBJ1-6, the V gene TRBV10-3; D gene uncertain. Deletions cut 3 bases from V and 0 bases from J, with 6 bases between. Germline values: CDR1 ENHRY, CDR2 SYGVKD. This CDR3 has 15 residues. The CDR3: CAISDSSSYNSPLHF. DNA for the CDR3: TGTGCCATCAGTGATAGCAGCTCCTATAATTCACCCCTCCACTTT.

The chain employs TRBV18 and TRBJ1-3; TRBD1 matches 8 bases. The CDR3 loop spans 13 amino acids. V lost 3 bases to trimming and J lost 10 bases; unmatched junction nucleotides: 5. CDR1 and CDR2 from the germline V gene are KGHSH and LQKENI. The CDR3 is CASSPVRDRTIYF. The DNA for the CDR3 is TGTGCCAGCTCACCGGTGCGGGACAGGACCATATATTTT.

The CDR3 here is CASSRVGYGYTF. In DNA, the CDR3 is TGTGCCAGCAGCCGGGTGGGTTATGGCTACACCTTC. This chain connects TRBV5-4 to TRBJ1-2; D call uncertain. CDR1 is SGHNT, CDR2 YYREEE, per germline (reference sequence). This CDR3 is built from 12 residues. Trimming stripped 4 bases from V and 5 bases from J, with 9 bases between. Complete variable domain (other parts from reference TRBV5-4 and TRBJ1-2): ETGVTQSPTHLIKTRGQQVTLRCSSQSGHNTVSWYQQALGQGPQFIFQYYREEENGRGNFPPRFSGLQFPNYSSELNVNALELDDSALYLCASSRVGYGYTFGSGTRLTVV.

This clone occurred a few times. J is TRBJ2-3 and V is TRBV2; the D is unclear. Trimming cost V 3 bases and J 3 bases, with 13 bases left between them. CDR1 is SNHLY, CDR2 FYNNEI, per germline. The CDR3 totals 15 residues. The CDR3 DNA follows: TGTGCCAGCAGTGATGGGCTTGGGCCGACAGATACGCAGTATTTT. It is translated as CASSDGLGPTDTQYF.

This chain connects TRBV11-3 to TRBJ1-2; D perhaps matches TRBD1 (5 bases). Per germline, CDR1 SGHNT and CDR2 YENEEA. The CDR3 length is 15 residues. The V end was cut by 2 bases, the J end by 1 base, with 11 bases between. CDR3 DNA sequence: TGTGCCAGCAGCTTAACGGGAGGGGTTAACTATGGCTACACCTTC. Protein sequence: CASSLTGGVNYGYTF.

V and J are TRBV4-2 and TRBJ2-7; maybe TRBD1 (5 bases). This CDR3 has 14 residues. V gave up 1 base and J gave up 3 bases, with 10 bases separating them. Germline V gene data show CDR1 as LGHNA and CDR2 as YNFKEQ. This CDR3 is CASSQGVTGYEQYF. The CDR3 region has the DNA TGTGCCAGCAGCCAAGGGGTTACAGGCTACGAGCAGTACTTC.

This chain uses TRBV7-3 with TRBJ1-5; D is perhaps TRBD1 (5 bases). From germline, CDR1 is SGHTA and CDR2 FQGTGA. The CDR3 is 13 amino acids. The germline V and J ends were trimmed by 0 bases and 5 bases, with 5 bases remaining between them. The CDR3 loop is CASSLTRDQPQHF. CDR3 sequence (DNA): TGTGCCAGCAGCTTAACCAGGGATCAGCCCCAGCATTTT.

The gene calls are TRBV6-4 and TRBJ2-1; D is perhaps TRBD2 (5 bases). With 6 bases removed from V and 3 bases from J, the gap between germline ends came to 15 bases. Germline V gene sequence: CDR1 MRHNA, CDR2 SNTAGT. The CDR3 extends over 15 amino acids. The CDR3 loop reads CASSLSPGLYNEQFF. Here the CDR3 DNA reads TGTGCCAGCAGCCTCTCCCCCGGACTCTACAATGAGCAGTTCTTC.

The V call is TRBV29-1, the J call TRBJ1-1; D is undetermined. The V gene lost 5 bases and the J gene lost 1 base, with 8 bases spanning the gap. The CDR3 is 12 amino acids. CDR1 and CDR2 from the germline V gene are SQVTM and ANQGSEA. CDR3 coding DNA: TGCAGCGTTACCGGTAAGAACACTGAAGCTTTCTTT. Protein sequence: CSVTGKNTEAFF.

Only one count was recorded for this clone. The chain employs TRBV5-1 and TRBJ1-1, with 9 bases aligning to TRBD1. CDR1 is SGHRS and CDR2 is YFSETQ in the germline V gene. CDR3 length equals 17 residues. The V segment lost 2 bases and the J segment 1 base; nucleotides outside the gene matches: 9. CDR3 amino acids: CASSFDRGDSANTEAFF. CDR3 coding DNA: TGCGCCAGCAGCTTCGACAGGGGGGATTCGGCGAACACTGAAGCTTTCTTT.

The chain carries TRBV28 and TRBJ2-7; D ambiguous. From germline, CDR1 is MDHEN and CDR2 SYDVKM. V was cut by 2 bases and J by 6 bases, with 11 bases left in between. The CDR3 extends over 13 amino acids. The CDR3 DNA reads as TGTGCCAGCAGTTTAACCCCTCCTGGCGAGCAGTACGTC. This gives the protein CASSLTPPGEQYV.

This clone appeared a few times. V gene TRBV28 combines with J gene TRBJ2-1; tentatively, D is TRBD2 (6 bases). CDR3 length: 14 amino acids. Germline V lookup: CDR1 MDHEN, CDR2 SYDVKM. The V end was cut by 3 bases, the J end by 14 bases, with 20 bases between. The CDR3 DNA sequence: TGTGCCAGCAGTTTTGGGGTAGGAGGGTCGTGGAAGTTCTTC. Its translation is CASSFGVGGSWKFF.

The rearrangement joins TRBV18 to TRBJ1-1; possible D gene TRBD1, 6 bases. V shed 5 bases and J shed 6 bases, with 19 bases lying between them. Germline CDR1 is KGHSH and CDR2 is LQKENI. The CDR3 is 15 residues long. CDR3 sequence: CASSENRDQIPEAFF. CDR3 DNA: TGTGCCAGCTCAGAGAACAGGGACCAAATCCCTGAAGCTTTCTTT.